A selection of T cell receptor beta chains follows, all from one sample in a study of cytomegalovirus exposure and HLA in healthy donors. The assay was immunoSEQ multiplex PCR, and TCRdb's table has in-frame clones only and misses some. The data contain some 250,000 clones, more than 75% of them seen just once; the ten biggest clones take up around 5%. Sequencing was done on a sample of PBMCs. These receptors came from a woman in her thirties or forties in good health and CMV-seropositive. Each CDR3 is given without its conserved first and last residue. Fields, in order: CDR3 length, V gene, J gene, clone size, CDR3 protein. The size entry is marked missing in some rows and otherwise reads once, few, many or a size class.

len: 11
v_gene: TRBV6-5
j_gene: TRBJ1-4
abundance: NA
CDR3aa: ASSGQLNEKLF

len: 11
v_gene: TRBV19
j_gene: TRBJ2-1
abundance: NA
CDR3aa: ASSGGSYNEQF

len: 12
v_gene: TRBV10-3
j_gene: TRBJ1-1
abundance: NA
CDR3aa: AISESDKVTEAF

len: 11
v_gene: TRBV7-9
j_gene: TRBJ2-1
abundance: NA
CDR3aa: ASSLAGGDEQF

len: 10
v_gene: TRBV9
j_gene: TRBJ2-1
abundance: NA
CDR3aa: ASGTRVNEQF

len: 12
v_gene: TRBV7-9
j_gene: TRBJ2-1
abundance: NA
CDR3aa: ATLGGTKYNEQF

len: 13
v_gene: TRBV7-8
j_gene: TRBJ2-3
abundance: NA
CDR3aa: ASSSDFWDTDTQY

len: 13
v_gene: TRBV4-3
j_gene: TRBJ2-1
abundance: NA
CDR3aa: ASSQGDRPYNEQF

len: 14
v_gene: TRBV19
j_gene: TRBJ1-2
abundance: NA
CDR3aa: ASSYSRSAGIDGYT

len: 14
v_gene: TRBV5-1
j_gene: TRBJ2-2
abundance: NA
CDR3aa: ASSLGRTGNTGELF

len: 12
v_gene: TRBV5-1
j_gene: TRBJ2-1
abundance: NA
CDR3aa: ASSLTGGSRGQF

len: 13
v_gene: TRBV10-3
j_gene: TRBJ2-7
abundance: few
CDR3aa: AIRELAGGSYEQY

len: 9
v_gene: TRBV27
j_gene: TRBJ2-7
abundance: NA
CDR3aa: ASSFGYEQY

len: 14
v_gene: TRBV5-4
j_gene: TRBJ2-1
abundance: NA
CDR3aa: ASSGALAVRRNEQF

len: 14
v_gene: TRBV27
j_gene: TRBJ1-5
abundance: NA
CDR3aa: ASSPRQGASNQPQH

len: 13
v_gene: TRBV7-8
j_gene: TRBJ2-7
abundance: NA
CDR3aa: ASSFSFASAYEQY

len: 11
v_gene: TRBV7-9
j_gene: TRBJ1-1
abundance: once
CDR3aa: ASSLVWGWEAF

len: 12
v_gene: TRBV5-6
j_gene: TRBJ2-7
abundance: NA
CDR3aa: ASSMGQGGYEQY

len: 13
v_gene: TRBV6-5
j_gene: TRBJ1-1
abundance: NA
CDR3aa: ASSYSVTLNTEAF

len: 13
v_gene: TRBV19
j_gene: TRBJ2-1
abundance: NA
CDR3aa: ASSIGLQTYNEQF

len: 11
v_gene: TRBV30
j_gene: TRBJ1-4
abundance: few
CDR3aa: AWSPRDSEKLF

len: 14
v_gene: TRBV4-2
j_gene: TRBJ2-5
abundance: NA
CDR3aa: ASSQDPGLAWETQY

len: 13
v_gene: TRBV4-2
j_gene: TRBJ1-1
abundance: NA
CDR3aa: ASSQVQGGSTEAF

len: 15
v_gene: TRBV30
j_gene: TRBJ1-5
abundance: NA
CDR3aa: AWSTWTGLYSNQPQH

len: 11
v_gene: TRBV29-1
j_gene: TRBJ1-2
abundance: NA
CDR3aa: TISGRGGYGYT

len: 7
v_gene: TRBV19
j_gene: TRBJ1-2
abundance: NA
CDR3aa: ASSTPKT

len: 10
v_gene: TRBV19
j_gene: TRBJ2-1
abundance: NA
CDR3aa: ASSMRDNEQF

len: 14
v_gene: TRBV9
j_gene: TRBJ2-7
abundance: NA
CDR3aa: ASSLTQGARPYEQY

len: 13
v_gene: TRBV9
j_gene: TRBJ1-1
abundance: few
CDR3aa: ASSVADRADTEAF

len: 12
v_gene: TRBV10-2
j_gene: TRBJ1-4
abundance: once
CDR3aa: ASSEGGRIEKLF

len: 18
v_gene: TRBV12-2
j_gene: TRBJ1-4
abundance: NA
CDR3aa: ASRLALRGSQEIHNEKLF

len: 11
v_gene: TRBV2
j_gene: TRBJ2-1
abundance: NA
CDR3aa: ASRETGLNEQF

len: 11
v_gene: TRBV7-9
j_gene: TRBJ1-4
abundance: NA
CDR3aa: SSSFGGGEKLF

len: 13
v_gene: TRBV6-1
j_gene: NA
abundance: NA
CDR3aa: ASSAEGGVGYEQY

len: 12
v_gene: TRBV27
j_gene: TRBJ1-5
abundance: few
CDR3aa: ASSFRQGNQPQH

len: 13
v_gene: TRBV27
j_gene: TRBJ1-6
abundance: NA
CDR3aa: ASSFFSGLNSPLH

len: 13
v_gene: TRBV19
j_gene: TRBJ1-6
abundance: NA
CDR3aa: ASSIAGSYNSPLH

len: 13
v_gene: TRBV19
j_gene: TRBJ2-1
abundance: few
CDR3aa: ASSMGRGPVNEQF

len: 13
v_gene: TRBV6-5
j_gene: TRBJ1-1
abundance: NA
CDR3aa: ASSYSRQGIAEAF

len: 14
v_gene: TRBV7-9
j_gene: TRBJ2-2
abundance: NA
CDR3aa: ASSKRGRGSTGELF

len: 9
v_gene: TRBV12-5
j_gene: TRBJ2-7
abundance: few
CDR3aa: ASGTTYEQY

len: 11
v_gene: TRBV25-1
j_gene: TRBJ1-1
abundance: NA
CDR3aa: ASSGGQGRQAF

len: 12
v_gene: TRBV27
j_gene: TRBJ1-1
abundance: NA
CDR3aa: ASSFLGQGVEAF

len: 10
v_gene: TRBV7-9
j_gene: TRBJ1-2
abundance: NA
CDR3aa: ASSIELGGYT

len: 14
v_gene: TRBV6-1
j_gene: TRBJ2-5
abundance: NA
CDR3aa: ASSAQLAGGLETQY

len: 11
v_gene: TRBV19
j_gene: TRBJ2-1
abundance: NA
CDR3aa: ASSRSRDREQF

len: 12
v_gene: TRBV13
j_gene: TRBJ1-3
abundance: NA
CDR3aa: ASSRPSSGNTIY

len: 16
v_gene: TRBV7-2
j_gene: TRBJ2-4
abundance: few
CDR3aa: ASSLAFETRKAKNIQY